This TCR beta chain was documented in a study of OX40 agonist ivuxolimab in advanced cancers. With 1 base clipped from V and 3 bases from J, the junction kept 8 bases outside the gene matches. Germline assignment: CDR1 SGHVS and CDR2 FNYEAQ. This CDR3 is built from 18 residues. Remarks on this clone: Antigen specificity is unknown.

Clones were sequenced by immunoSEQ multiplex PCR, and TCRdb holds only the in-frame ones, with some missing. The sample lists 68,000 or so clones; roughly 85% were seen once. General study results and limits: The mean number of expanded clones was higher in CD8+ T cells than in CD4+.

Autoimmune disease history or systemic immunosuppression barred patients. The chain carries TRBV7-6 and TRBJ2-3, with 12 bases identical to TRBD2. The sequence derives from an adult with an advanced solid tumor such as melanoma, head and neck, liver or kidney cancer. The source material was CD4+ or CD8+ T cells sorted from blood, sampled in a trial of the OX40 agonist ivuxolimab. The CDR3: CASSLGERTSGETDTQYF. In DNA form, the CDR3 reads TGTGCCAGCAGCTTAGGGGAAAGGACTAGCGGGGAAACAGATACGCAGTATTTT.